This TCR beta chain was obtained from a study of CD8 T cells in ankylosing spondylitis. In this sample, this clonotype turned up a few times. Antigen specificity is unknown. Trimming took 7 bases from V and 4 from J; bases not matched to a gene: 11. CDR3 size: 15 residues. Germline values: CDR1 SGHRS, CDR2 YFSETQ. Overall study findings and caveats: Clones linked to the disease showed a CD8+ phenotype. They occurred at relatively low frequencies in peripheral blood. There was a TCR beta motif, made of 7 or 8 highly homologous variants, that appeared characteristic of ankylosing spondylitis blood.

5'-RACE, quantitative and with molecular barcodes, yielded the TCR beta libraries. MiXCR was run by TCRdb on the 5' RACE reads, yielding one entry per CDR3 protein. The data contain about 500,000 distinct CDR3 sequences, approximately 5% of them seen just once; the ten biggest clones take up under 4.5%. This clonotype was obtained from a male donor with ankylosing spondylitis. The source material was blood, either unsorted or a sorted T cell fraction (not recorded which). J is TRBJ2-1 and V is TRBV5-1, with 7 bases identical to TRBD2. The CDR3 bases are TGCGCCAGCGGGGTGGGCGGGGGTTTATACAATGAGCAGTTCTTC. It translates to CASGVGGGLYNEQFF. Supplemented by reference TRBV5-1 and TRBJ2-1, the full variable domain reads KAGVTQTPRYLIKTRGQQVTLSCSPISGHRSVSWYQQTPGQGLQFLFEYFSETQRNKGNFPGRFSGRQFSNSRSEMNVSTLELGDSALYLCASGVGGGLYNEQFFGPGTRLTVL.